The 7 T cell receptor beta chains below were found in one sample sequenced in a study of blood T cell repertoires in COVID-19. Only in-frame clones appear in the TCRdb table, and some are missing; sequencing was by immunoSEQ multiplex PCR. The repertoire has 220,000 or so clones, around 80% of them found once; the top ten carry 1.5% to 2%. The sequencing input was peripheral blood. Every receptor here comes from an elderly woman with acute or convalescent COVID-19.

Details on this clone: Germline is not matched at one junction end, which may reflect a read error. The chain is built from TRBV7-7 and TRBJ2-3, with TRBD2 identical over 7 bases. Germline V CDR1 and CDR2: SSHAT, FNYEAQ (reference sequence). This CDR3 region has 15 residues. Here the CDR3 reads CASSLQGGGTDTQYF. CDR3 sequence (DNA): TGTGCTAGCAGCCTCCAGGGAGGGGGCACAGATACGCAGTATTTT.

The chain has TRBV25-1 and TRBJ1-1; perhaps TRBD1 as D (5 bases). Germline V gene lookup returns CDR1 MGHDK and CDR2 SYGVNS. The germline V and J ends were trimmed by 8 bases and 10 bases, with 17 bases remaining between them. The CDR3 totals 12 residues. CDR3 region: CASGSEQARAFF. CDR3 DNA: TGTGCCAGCGGGTCGGAACAGGCGAGAGCTTTCTTT.

The CDR3 sequence is CASSLRRGEGGELFF. For the CDR3, the DNA is TGCGCCAGCAGCCTTCGCAGGGGCGAGGGCGGGGAGCTGTTTTTT. The chain employs TRBV5-1 and TRBJ2-2, with D perhaps matching TRBD1 (6 bases). Trimming shortened V by 4 bases and J by 7 bases, and 17 bases separated the two germline ends. The CDR3 is 15 amino acids. CDR1 is SGHRS and CDR2 is YFSETQ in the germline V gene.

This chain joins TRBV3-1 (or the pseudogene TRBV3-2) and TRBJ1-1; 7 nucleotides align to TRBD1. Germline CDR1 is LGHDT and CDR2 is YNNKEL (reference sequence). Unmatched junction bases numbered 7, after V lost 0 bases and J lost 6 bases. The CDR3 has 15 residues. The CDR3 region has the DNA TGTGCCAGCAGCCAAGATTCAGGGGGTATCGCTGAAGCTTTCTTT. Encoded protein: CASSQDSGGIAEAFF.

The rearrangement uses TRBV28 and TRBJ2-1; maybe TRBD2 (5 bases). Germline V gene lookup returns CDR1 MDHEN and CDR2 SYDVKM. The germline V and J ends were trimmed by 5 bases and 10 bases, with 12 bases remaining between them. CDR3 length: 12 amino acids. In DNA, the CDR3 is TGTGCCAGCAGTCCCCCCGGGAAGGAGCAGTTCTTC. Protein: CASSPPGKEQFF. The full variable domain, with the rest looked up from reference TRBV28 and TRBJ2-1, is DVKVTQSSRYLVKRTGEKVFLECVQDMDHENMFWYRQDPGLGLRLIYFSYDVKMKEKGDIPEGYSVSREKKERFSLILESASTNQTSMYLCASSPPGKEQFFGPGTRLTVL.

The chain has TRBV6-1 and TRBJ1-1; 8 bases line up with TRBD1. The ends lost 3 bases at V and 3 bases at J; junction bases unmatched: 0. The CDR3 is 13 residues long. CDR1 is MNHNS and CDR2 is SASEGT in the germline V gene. Here the CDR3 reads CASSEDRDTEAFF. Written as DNA, the CDR3 is TGTGCCAGCAGTGAGGACAGGGACACTGAAGCTTTCTTT.

The chain is built from TRBV28 and TRBJ1-5; D is unclear. Germline assignment: CDR1 MDHEN and CDR2 SYDVKM. Deletions cut 2 bases from V and 6 bases from J, with 5 bases between. This CDR3 contains 12 residues. CDR3 DNA: TGTGCCAGCAGTTTACTCAGTCAGCCCCAGCATTTT. This sequence encodes CASSLLSQPQHF.